This is a list of T cell receptor beta chains from one sample in a study of T cells in Graves' hyperthyroidism and ophthalmopathy. Using its own MiXCR run on the multiplex PCR reads, TCRdb lists one record per CDR3 protein. In the table there are more than 300,000 distinct CDR3 sequences, about 15% of which are singletons. Specimen: blood. The receptors were sampled from a woman aged 60-75 years with Graves' hyperthyroidism. The CDR3 runs from the conserved cysteine through the conserved F or W. A D gene is named only where the DNA matches it firmly. Only part of the rows carry a size: once, few, many, or a class if the clone is expanded.

. | . | TRBJ2-2 | TRBV24-1 | TGTGCCACCAGTGATAAAGGACACGCGAACACCGGGGAGCTGTTTTTT | CATSDKGHANTGELFF
TRBD1 | few | TRBJ2-7 | TRBV7-6 | TGTGCCAGCACCAATAGGGCAGGGGGCTACGAGCAGTACTTC | CASTNRAGGYEQYF
. | many | TRBJ1-2 | TRBV7-3 | TGTGCCAGCAGCTTAGACGGGCCTACGTATGGCTACACCTTC | CASSLDGPTYGYTF
. | many | TRBJ2-1 | TRBV2 | TGTGCCAGCAGTGAACAGGGTCAGTCCGTCGATGAGCAGTTCTTC | CASSEQGQSVDEQFF
TRBD2 | many | TRBJ2-3 | TRBV2 | TGTGCCAGCAGTGAGTCACTAGCGAGCACAGATACGCAGTATTTT | CASSESLASTDTQYF
TRBD1 | . | TRBJ2-1 | TRBV12-5 | TGTGCTAGTGCCTCCATTTTGGACAGGGAGACGAATGAGCAGTTCTTC | CASASILDRETNEQFF
. | many | TRBJ1-6 | TRBV6-1 | TGTGCCAGCAGGCCCTCGAGAAGCTCCTATAATTCACCCCTCCACTTT | CASRPSRSSYNSPLHF
. | . | TRBJ2-7 | TRBV11-2 | TGTGCCAGCAGCAGGTTCCGGACCTACCCTAACAATGAGCAGTACTTC | CASSRFRTYPNNEQYF
. | many | TRBJ2-4 | TRBV3-1 | TGTGCCAGCAGCCAAGTGGGGGAAAAAAACATTCAGTACTTC | CASSQVGEKNIQYF
TRBD2 | many | TRBJ2-7 | TRBV24-1 | TGTGCCACCAGTGATTCAGGACTAGCGGGAGCGCAGTACTTC | CATSDSGLAGAQYF
. | many | TRBJ1-4 | TRBV18 | TGTGCCAGCTCACCACCCGGGGCCGAAAAACTGTTTTTT | CASSPPGAEKLFF
. | many | TRBJ2-5 | TRBV7-9 | TGTGCCAGCAGCTTATCATCTAGGGAGTCGGAGACCCAGTACTTC | CASSLSSRESETQYF
. | many | TRBJ2-5 | TRBV7-9 | TGTGCCAGCAGCTCAACCCAAGAGACCCAGTACTTC | CASSSTQETQYF
TRBD1 | . | TRBJ2-5 | TRBV19 | TGTGCCAGTAGTACATTCGGACAGGGTTATGAGACCCAGTACTTC | CASSTFGQGYETQYF
TRBD1 | many | TRBJ2-1 | TRBV12-5 | TGTGCTAGTGGCCCTGGACAGGGCTATTACAATGAGCAGTTCTTC | CASGPGQGYYNEQFF
. | many | TRBJ1-2 | TRBV12-3/TRBV12-4 | TGTGCCAGCAGTTTCACCGGGCCCCGCACCGATGGCTACACCTTC | CASSFTGPRTDGYTF
TRBD1 | many | TRBJ2-3 | TRBV12-5 | TGTGCTAGTGGTTTGAACAGGGGCTCAGATACGCAGTATTTT | CASGLNRGSDTQYF
. | . | TRBJ1-4 | TRBV28 | TGTGCCAGCAATGGCCGTACAGCCCCTTCTGAAAAACTGTTTTTT | CASNGRTAPSEKLFF
. | many | TRBJ2-3 | TRBV12-5 | TGTGCTAGTGGTCCGGGGCCTACAGATACGCAGTATTTT | CASGPGPTDTQYF
TRBD1 | . | TRBJ1-6 | TRBV12-3/TRBV12-4 | TGTGCCAGCAGCGACAGGGGGAATTCACCCCTCCACTTT | CASSDRGNSPLHF
. | many | TRBJ1-1 | TRBV18 | TGTGCCAGCTCACCACCCGCTCCATTGAACACTGAAGCTTTCTTT | CASSPPAPLNTEAFF
TRBD2 | many | TRBJ2-1 | TRBV5-1 | TGCGCCAGCAGCTGGACTAGCGGCAATGAGCAGTTCTTC | CASSWTSGNEQFF
TRBD2 | many | TRBJ2-3 | TRBV20-1 | TGCAGTGCTATACTAGCGGGGCACACAGATACGCAGTATTTT | CSAILAGHTDTQYF
. | many | TRBJ1-1 | TRBV10-2 | TGCGCCAGCAGGAGAGAATTGAGGGAGGTTCATGAAGCTTTCTTT | CASRRELREVHEAFF
TRBD1 | . | TRBJ1-5 | TRBV19 | TGTGCCAGTACCCCCTTGGACAGGGTCAATCAGCCCCAGCATTTT | CASTPLDRVNQPQHF
. | many | TRBJ1-2 | TRBV6-5 | TGTGCCAGCAGTTACTCCCCGCGGGTGACTGGCTACACCTTC | CASSYSPRVTGYTF
. | many | TRBJ1-5 | TRBV6-1 | TGTGCCAGCAGTAGAGCGGTTAATCAGCCCCAGCATTTT | CASSRAVNQPQHF
TRBD2 | few | TRBJ2-7 | TRBV11-2 | TGTGCCAGCAGCCCCGGACTAGTATTTCCCGAGCAGTACTTC | CASSPGLVFPEQYF
TRBD1 | few | TRBJ1-1 | TRBV5-5 | TGTGCCAGCAGCTTGGGACAGGGATTACCTAACACTGAAGCTTTCTTT | CASSLGQGLPNTEAFF
TRBD2 | . | TRBJ2-2 | TRBV24-1 | TGTGCCATACAAGCGGGAGTAAGCGGGGAGCTGTTTTTT | CAIQAGVSGELFF
. | many | TRBJ2-4 | TRBV28 | TGTGCCAGCAGTGGGGACTCCAACAAAAACATTCAGTACTTC | CASSGDSNKNIQYF
. | . | TRBJ2-1 | TRBV11-3 | TGTGCCAGCAGCTCCCCCGTGTTTGATGAGCAGTTCTTC | CASSSPVFDEQFF
. | many | TRBJ1-5 | TRBV12-3/TRBV12-4 | TGTGCCAGCAGAGACAGTCAATATAGCAATCAGCCCCAGCATTTT | CASRDSQYSNQPQHF
. | many | TRBJ2-3 | TRBV2 | TGTGCCAGCAGTGACGGGGGCCCTGGGACAGATACGCAGTATTTT | CASSDGGPGTDTQYF
. | few | TRBJ2-2 | TRBV6-1 | TGTGCCAGCAGTGCGGACCCCTTGGGCACCGGGGAGCTGTTTTTT | CASSADPLGTGELFF
. | many | TRBJ2-5 | TRBV3-1 | TGTGCCAGCAGCCAAGATGCGAACCCCAGGGCCCAGTACTTC | CASSQDANPRAQYF
. | many | TRBJ1-2 | TRBV28 | TGTGCCAGCAGTGGTTTCAACTATGGCTACACCTTC | CASSGFNYGYTF
. | many | TRBJ2-7 | TRBV28 | TGTGCCAGCAGTTTTGAGTCAGACACCTACGAGCAGTACTTC | CASSFESDTYEQYF
TRBD2 | many | TRBJ2-7 | TRBV11-2 | TGTGCCAGCACGCACAGGGGGACTAGCGGTCAATACGAGCAGTACTTC | CASTHRGTSGQYEQYF
. | many | TRBJ2-7 | TRBV29-1 | TGCAGCGTTCATAGCGGTCTGAATTACGAGCAGTACTTC | CSVHSGLNYEQYF
TRBD2 | many | TRBJ2-3 | TRBV7-2 | TGTGCCAGCAGCCCGGGGACTAGCGGGAGTGTATGGGGAGATACGCAGTATTTT | CASSPGTSGSVWGDTQYF
. | few | TRBJ1-5 | TRBV20-1 | TGCAGTGCTAGAGATCTGGGTGGACGGGGGCCCCAGCATTTT | CSARDLGGRGPQHF
TRBD2 | many | TRBJ2-3 | TRBV3-1 | TGTGCCAGCAGCCAAGATCGGACTAGCGGGTCCTCTAGCACAGATACGCAGTATTTT | CASSQDRTSGSSSTDTQYF
TRBD2 | . | TRBJ2-7 | TRBV12-3/TRBV12-4 | TGTGCCAGCAGTTTTAGCGGGATCTCCTACGAGCAGTACTTC | CASSFSGISYEQYF
TRBD1 | few | TRBJ2-2 | TRBV18 | TGTGCCAGCTCACCAAGACTGGGACAGGGAAACACCGGGGAGCTGTTTTTT | CASSPRLGQGNTGELFF
. | many | TRBJ2-1 | TRBV10-2 | TGCGCCAGCAGTGAGTCTAGCAACTACAATGAGCAGTTCTTC | CASSESSNYNEQFF
. | many | TRBJ2-5 | TRBV11-2 | TGTGCCAGCAGCTCCGGACTCTTTCAGTACTTC | CASSSGLFQYF
. | many | TRBJ2-5 | TRBV11-2 | TGTGCCAGCAGCTTAAGGGCAAACCAAGAGACCCAGTACTTC | CASSLRANQETQYF
TRBD1 | few | TRBJ2-5 | TRBV12-5 | TGTGCTAGTGGGGGACAGGGGGCGGAGACCCAGTACTTC | CASGGQGAETQYF
. | many | TRBJ1-1 | TRBV29-1 | TGCAGCGGAGACATGAACACTGAAGCTTTCTTT | CSGDMNTEAFF
. | . | TRBJ1-5 | TRBV11-2 | TGTGCCAGCCTGACGCAGCAGCCCCAGCATTTT | CASLTQQPQHF
. | many | TRBJ2-2 | TRBV3-1 | TGTGCCAGCAGCCTCGGGGTAGCACTTATGAACACCGGGGAGCTGTTTTTT | CASSLGVALMNTGELFF
. | many | TRBJ2-1 | TRBV3-1 | TGTGCCAGCAGCCACGGGACGCCAAATGAGCAGTTCTTC | CASSHGTPNEQFF
TRBD2 | few | TRBJ2-1 | TRBV10-2 | TGCGCCAGCAATAGCGGGGCTTACAATGAGCAGTTCTTC | CASNSGAYNEQFF
. | many | TRBJ2-3 | TRBV7-8 | TGTGCCAGCAGCCAGTCACGGATCACTAGCACAGATACGCAGTATTTT | CASSQSRITSTDTQYF